Each of the 20 T cell receptor beta chains below was sequenced from the same sample in a study of cytomegalovirus exposure and HLA in healthy donors. PCR used 60 Vbeta primers and 13 Jbeta primers. Libraries were prepared by immunoSEQ multiplex PCR; TCRdb keeps only in-frame clonotypes and omits some of them. This sample has 99,000 or so clones, with more than 65% found just once. The specimen was PBMCs. The receptors derive from a man aged 25-45 years in good health and CMV-seronegative.

The chain recombines TRBV27 with TRBJ1-1, with D uncertain. Between the trimmed V and J ends, which lost 0 bases and 5 bases, there was a span of 7 bases. Looked up from germline, CDR1 is MNHEY and CDR2 is SMNVEV (reference sequence). This CDR3 comprises 13 residues. CDR3 DNA sequence: TGTGCCAGCAGTTTATCCGCGGTAACTGAAGCTTTCTTT. It encodes CASSLSAVTEAFF.

This clone occurred a few times. The chain joins TRBV5-1 to TRBJ1-2, with TRBD1 identical over 10 bases. The CDR3 is made up of 17 amino acids. From germline, CDR1 is SGHRS and CDR2 YFSETQ. With V trimmed by 0 bases and J by 6 bases, 11 bases remained unmatched. The CDR3 spells CASSLDRDRGRYDGYTF. CDR3 DNA sequence: TGCGCCAGCAGCTTGGACCGGGACAGGGGAAGGTATGATGGCTACACCTTC.

The chain combines TRBV14 with TRBJ1-1; no clear D gene. The length of the CDR3 is 13 residues. Germline lookup yields CDR1 SGHDN and CDR2 FVKESK. With 1 base removed from V and 5 bases from J, the gap between germline ends came to 8 bases. CDR3: CASSQAWRTEAFF. For the CDR3, the DNA is TGTGCCAGCAGCCAAGCATGGCGGACTGAAGCTTTCTTT.

The chain recombines TRBV6-5 with TRBJ1-3, with D perhaps matching TRBD1 (6 bases). Germline V CDR1 and CDR2: MNHEY, SVGAGI. The CDR3 extends over 12 amino acids. Deletions cut 6 bases from V and 4 bases from J, with 7 bases between. The CDR3 coding sequence is TGTGCCAGCAGGGACAGAGGAAACACCATATATTTT. As protein: CASRDRGNTIYF.

This clone was seen only once. The V call is TRBV28, the J call TRBJ2-7; the D gene is possibly TRBD2 (7 bases). V dropped 8 bases and J dropped 3 bases, with 23 bases sitting between them. The germline CDR1 and CDR2 sequences are MDHEN and SYDVKM. The CDR3 loop spans 16 amino acids. The CDR3, as DNA: TGTGCCAGCGGGCCCCTACCGGCGAGGGGGGGCTACGAGCAGTACTTC. Translation: CASGPLPARGGYEQYF. The whole variable domain, remainder taken from reference TRBV28 and TRBJ2-7, is DVKVTQSSRYLVKRTGEKVFLECVQDMDHENMFWYRQDPGLGLRLIYFSYDVKMKEKGDIPEGYSVSREKKERFSLILESASTNQTSMYLCASGPLPARGGYEQYFGPGTRLTVT.

This chain connects TRBV7-9 to TRBJ1-1; no reliable D call. The CDR3 has 13 amino acids. CDR1 is SEHNR, CDR2 FQNEAQ, per germline (reference sequence). Between the trimmed V and J ends, which lost 3 bases and 6 bases, there was a span of 11 bases. The CDR3 region has the DNA TGTGCCAGCAGCTTTGAGGTTAGATCTGAAGCTTTCTTT. Translation gives CASSFEVRSEAFF.

This clone came up once. The chain carries TRBV6-6 and TRBJ2-1; 8 positions agree with TRBD2. The CDR3 totals 16 residues. Germline CDR1 and CDR2: MNHNY and SVGAGI (reference sequence). The trim removed 8 bases at V and 1 base at J, leaving 10 bases unmatched. CDR3 coding DNA: TGTGCCAGCGGGGGGCTAGCGGGTACGTCCTACAATGAGCAGTTCTTC. This codes for CASGGLAGTSYNEQFF.

This sequence joins TRBV5-1 and TRBJ2-1; no firm D call. Germline CDR1 reads SGHRS; CDR2 reads YFSETQ. V was clipped by 0 bases and J by 8 bases, with 15 bases between them. The CDR3 length is 15 residues. In nucleotides, the CDR3 is TGCGCCAGCAGCTTGGGTGGCCTAGACGTCGATGAGCAGTTCTTC. It codes for CASSLGGLDVDEQFF.

The chain links TRBV28 to TRBJ1-2; 8 bases map to TRBD1. V lost 2 bases to trimming and J lost 8 bases; unmatched junction nucleotides: 4. Germline CDR1 MDHEN, CDR2 SYDVKM. The CDR3 runs to 13 residues. CDR3 amino acids: CASSLQGARGYTF. CDR3 DNA: TGTGCCAGCAGTTTACAGGGGGCGAGGGGCTACACCTTC.

This chain connects TRBV21-1 to TRBJ2-2; the D call TRBD1 from the table was never checked on the DNA. TRBV21-1 is a documented pseudogene. This CDR3 comprises 18 residues. The CDR3 bases are TGTGCCAGCAGGCAACCGGGACAGCTTAGCGTGAACACCGGGGAGCTGTTTTTT. It translates to CASRQPGQLSVNTGELFF.

This clone was observed a handful of times. The chain is built from TRBV9 and TRBJ2-1, with 8 nucleotides matching TRBD2. Losses at the gene ends were 4 bases for V and 8 bases for J; bases not matched to a gene: 11. The CDR3 has 15 residues. In germline, CDR1 is SGDLS, CDR2 YYNGEE. CDR3 residues: CASSQRRGGVDEQFF. As DNA, the CDR3 is TGTGCCAGCAGCCAGAGACGGGGGGGCGTGGATGAGCAGTTCTTC.

The rearrangement uses TRBV15 and TRBJ1-4; D not resolved. This CDR3 is built from 13 residues. CDR1 and CDR2 from the germline V gene are LNHNV and YYDKDF (reference sequence). The V end lost 6 bases, the J end lost 8 bases, and 13 bases lay between the germline ends. The CDR3 bases are TGTGCCACCAGGGCGGCGGTGGCGGAAAAACTGTTTTTT. Translation: CATRAAVAEKLFF.

J is TRBJ2-3 and V is TRBV5-5; D might be TRBD1 (6 bases). This CDR3 contains 14 residues. V was cut by 1 base and J by 4 bases, with 10 bases left in between. CDR1 is SGHKS and CDR2 is YYEKEE in the germline V gene (reference sequence). CDR3: CASSLRQGSDTQYF. The CDR3 coding sequence is TGTGCCAGCAGCTTGAGGCAGGGGTCAGATACGCAGTATTTT.

V is TRBV6-5 and J is TRBJ2-1; TRBD1 matches 7 bases. This CDR3 region has 14 residues. Looked up from germline, CDR1 is MNHEY and CDR2 is SVGAGI. V trimming: 4 bases; J trimming: 6 bases; junction bases outside the gene matches: 6. The CDR3 DNA sequence: TGTGCCAGCAGTTTGACAGGGCGTCGCAATGAGCAGTTCTTC. Protein product: CASSLTGRRNEQFF.

This clone showed up just a few times. The chain couples TRBV2 to TRBJ2-5; 7 bases fit TRBD1. In germline, CDR1 is SNHLY, CDR2 FYNNEI. The V gene end was trimmed by 8 bases and the J gene end by 10 bases; junction bases not matched to a gene: 16. CDR3 length: 14 amino acids. CDR3 protein: CASRGGQVPRGQYF. The DNA of the CDR3 is TGTGCCAGCCGGGGCGGACAGGTCCCACGCGGCCAGTACTTC.

The V and J genes are TRBV6-1 and TRBJ2-7; tentative D call: TRBD2 (6 bases). V dropped 6 bases and J dropped 7 bases, with 19 bases sitting between them. Germline CDR1 and CDR2: MNHNS and SASEGT. CDR3 size: 14 residues. The CDR3 bases are TGTGCCAGCAGGTTGGGGGGAGACTCGGGGGAGCAGTACTTC. Translation gives CASRLGGDSGEQYF.

The V gene is TRBV6-1, the J gene TRBJ2-7; TRBD1 matches at 7 bases. CDR1 and CDR2 (germline): MNHNS, SASEGT. The CDR3 extends over 14 amino acids. With V trimmed by 5 bases and J by 9 bases, 13 bases remained unmatched. CDR3 loop: CASSRDSSSGVQYF. For the CDR3, the DNA is TGTGCCAGCAGTCGGGACAGCTCAAGTGGTGTGCAGTACTTC.

The J gene is TRBJ1-2, the V gene TRBV7-9; 7 positions match TRBD1. Germline V gene lookup returns CDR1 SEHNR and CDR2 FQNEAQ (reference sequence). The CDR3 sequence is 17 residues long. With 2 bases clipped from V and 6 bases from J, the junction kept 15 bases outside the gene matches. The CDR3 bases are TGTGCCAGCAGCTTACGGAGGAGGGGGCGGCACCCGGATGGCTACACCTTC. Residues: CASSLRRRGRHPDGYTF. Variable domain in full (rest from reference TRBV7-9 and TRBJ1-2): DTGVSQNPRHKITKRGQNVTFRCDPISEHNRLYWYRQTLGQGPEFLTYFQNEAQLEKSRLLSDRFSAERPKGSFSTLEIQRTEQGDSAMYLCASSLRRRGRHPDGYTFGSGTRLTVV.

Comments on this clone: Other DNA variants within this sample encode the same CDR3. CDR3 loop: CASSLQGNTEAFF. CDR3 nucleotides: TGTGCCAGCAGCTTACAGGGTAACACTGAAGCTTTCTTT. J is TRBJ1-1 and V is TRBV7-3; D may be TRBD1 (5 bases). Trimming cost V 2 bases and J 2 bases, with 6 bases left between them. The CDR3 spans 13 residues. Germline lookup yields CDR1 SGHTA and CDR2 FQGTGA.

The V call is TRBV28, the J call TRBJ2-5; the match to TRBD2 covers 13 bases. This CDR3 has 13 amino acids. In germline, CDR1 is MDHEN, CDR2 SYDVKM. V lost 10 bases to trimming and J lost 5 bases; unmatched junction nucleotides: 4. Here the CDR3 reads CATGLAGVETQYF. The CDR3 DNA reads TGTGCCACAGGACTAGCGGGAGTGGAGACCCAGTACTTC.